This TCR beta chain stems from a study of identical twins. The CDR3 is made up of 15 amino acids. Trimming at V came to 5 bases and at J to 5 bases, leaving 7 bases not matched to a gene. Germline CDR1 is SGHTA and CDR2 is FQGTGA. The cDNA had a unique molecular identifier and a template-switch universal primer site. TCRdb reprocessed the 5' RACE reads via MiXCR and lists one record per CDR3 protein. The table records around 680,000 distinct CDR3 sequences, 8% to 9% of them present only once. This clonotype has more than one count but fewer than ten. Its specificity is not known. Study-wide results and caveats: Zero-insertion findings could be partly confounded by invariant cells (MAIT and iNKT cells). Where out-of-frame alpha sequences were twin-shared, they showed excess low generation probability. Within cord blood, abundant beta clonotypes carried fewer insertions, but memory repertoires showed no such trend.

The sample was also reused in another study, on yellow fever vaccine responses in identical twins.

The TCR originated in a woman aged 18-29 years in good health. The V call is TRBV7-3, the J call TRBJ2-2; 8 nucleotides match TRBD1. The specimen sequenced was PBMCs. CDR3 in amino acids: CASSTLTGVTGELFF. Written as DNA, the CDR3 is TGTGCCAGCAGCACACTGACAGGGGTTACCGGGGAGCTGTTTTTT.